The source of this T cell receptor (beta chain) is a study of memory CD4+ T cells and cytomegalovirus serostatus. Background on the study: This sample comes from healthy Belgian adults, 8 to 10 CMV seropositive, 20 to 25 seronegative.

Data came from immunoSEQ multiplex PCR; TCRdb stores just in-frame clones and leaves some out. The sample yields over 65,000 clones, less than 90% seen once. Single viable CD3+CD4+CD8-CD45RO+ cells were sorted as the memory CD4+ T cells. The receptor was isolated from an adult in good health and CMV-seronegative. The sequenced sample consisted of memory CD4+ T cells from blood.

The CDR3 sequence is CASSQPSSTDTQYF. The CDR3 DNA is TGTGCCAGCAGTCAACCCTCGAGCACAGATACGCAGTATTTT. The rearrangement links TRBV6-5 to TRBJ2-3; D uncertain. Trimming shortened V by 5 bases and J by 0 bases, and 9 bases separated the two germline ends. This CDR3 comprises 14 residues. CDR1 MNHEY and CDR2 SVGAGI come from the germline V gene.